This is a list of T cell receptor beta chains from one sample in a study of blood T cell repertoires in COVID-19. The table came from immunoSEQ multiplex PCR; TCRdb's copy has only in-frame clones and leaves some out. The sample holds about 220,000 clones, 75% to 85% seen once. The specimen was peripheral blood. These receptors were obtained from a woman aged 70-85 years with COVID-19, enrolled during active disease. Each CDR3 is given with its conserved first and last residue. The D gene is left open where the match is weak. Expanded clones are given a class, and other clones once, few, many or no size at all.

clone_size	d_call	v_call	j_call	cdr3_aa	cdr3_nt
once	TRBD1	TRBV6-2/TRBV6-3	TRBJ1-1	CASSPRTGGNTEAFF	TGTGCCAGCAGTCCCCGGACAGGGGGGAACACTGAAGCTTTCTTT
NA	TRBD1	TRBV10-3	TRBJ1-1	CAISRQGTLNTEAFF	TGTGCCATCAGCCGACAGGGTACCCTGAACACTGAAGCTTTCTTT
once	TRBD1	TRBV6-5	TRBJ2-7	CASSYSTRQGPYEQYF	TGTGCCAGCAGTTACTCCACCCGACAGGGTCCCTACGAGCAGTACTTC
NA	NA	TRBV5-1	TRBJ1-1	CASSLGWGRANNTEAFF	TGCGCCAGCAGCTTGGGGTGGGGCAGGGCTAACAACACTGAAGCTTTCTTT
NA	TRBD1	TRBV5-5	TRBJ1-1	CASSRQGPNTEAFF	TGTGCCAGCAGCCGACAGGGGCCTAACACTGAAGCTTTCTTT
NA	NA	TRBV6-2/TRBV6-3	TRBJ1-3	CASSYPDRSSGNTIYF	TGTGCCAGCAGTTACCCTGACCGGAGCTCTGGAAACACCATATATTTT
NA	TRBD1	TRBV27	TRBJ2-5	CASSPGTDVSQETQYF	TGTGCCAGCAGTCCGGGGACAGACGTTTCCCAAGAGACCCAGTACTTC
NA	TRBD2	TRBV11-2	TRBJ2-1	CASRPGGGAYDEQFF	TGTGCCAGCAGGCCGGGCGGGGGGGCCTACGATGAGCAGTTCTTC
NA	NA	TRBV7-9	TRBJ1-6	CASTAGYNSPLHF	TGTGCCAGCACGGCAGGGTATAATTCACCCCTCCACTTT
NA	NA	TRBV28	TRBJ1-6	CASSLGSLSYNSPLHF	TGTGCCAGCAGTTTGGGGAGTCTATCCTATAATTCACCCCTCCACTTT
NA	NA	TRBV7-3	TRBJ2-2	CASRPTGPNTGELFF	TGTGCCAGCAGACCAACAGGGCCGAACACCGGGGAGCTGTTTTTT
NA	NA	TRBV19	TRBJ2-5	CASPEGVGETQYF	TGTGCCAGCCCGGAAGGGGTTGGGGAGACCCAGTACTTC
NA	NA	TRBV14	TRBJ2-3	CASSRALEVSADTQYF	TGTGCCAGCAGCCGAGCGCTTGAGGTCTCAGCAGATACGCAGTATTTT
NA	TRBD2	TRBV7-3	TRBJ2-1	CASSLKAGVTYNEQFF	TGTGCCAGCAGCTTAAAAGCGGGGGTGACCTACAATGAGCAGTTCTTC
once	NA	TRBV5-4	TRBJ2-5	CASSPGYETQYF	TGTGCCAGCAGCCCAGGGTACGAGACCCAGTACTTC
NA	TRBD1	TRBV29-1	TRBJ2-3	CSVGQGGTDTQYF	TGCAGCGTCGGACAGGGGGGTACAGATACGCAGTATTTT
NA	NA	TRBV19	TRBJ2-1	CASSISAMEYNEQFF	TGTGCCAGTAGTATAAGTGCCATGGAGTACAATGAGCAGTTCTTC
NA	NA	TRBV6-5	TRBJ2-2	CASSFQAGVGGELFF	TGTGCCAGCAGTTTCCAGGCCGGGGTGGGCGGGGAGCTGTTTTTT
NA	TRBD2	TRBV9	TRBJ2-7	CASSEAGSEGYEQYF	TGTGCCAGCAGCGAAGCGGGATCCGAGGGCTACGAGCAGTACTTC
NA	NA	TRBV27	TRBJ1-1	CASSQFFRGGDTEAFF	TGTGCCAGCAGTCAGTTTTTCCGGGGGGGGGACACTGAAGCTTTCTTT
once	NA	TRBV5-1	TRBJ1-1	CASSRTGNTEAFF	TGCGCCAGCAGCAGAACAGGGAACACTGAAGCTTTCTTT
NA	TRBD1	TRBV9	TRBJ1-2	CASSVPTGGSDGYTF	TGTGCCAGCAGCGTACCGACAGGGGGCTCGGATGGCTACACCTTC
NA	TRBD1	TRBV4-2	TRBJ1-1	CASSQERQGEPEAFF	TGTGCCAGCAGCCAAGAAAGACAGGGGGAACCTGAAGCTTTCTTT
NA	TRBD1	TRBV5-1	TRBJ2-2	CASSWGQGSGELFF	TGCGCCAGCAGCTGGGGACAGGGGTCCGGGGAGCTGTTTTTT
few	TRBD1	TRBV6-5	TRBJ1-5	CASSRDRVGGSQHF	TGTGCCAGCAGCCGAGACAGGGTCGGCGGATCCCAGCATTTT
NA	TRBD1	TRBV2	TRBJ2-7	CASKWGQGYEQYF	TGTGCCAGCAAATGGGGACAGGGCTACGAGCAGTACTTC
few	TRBD2	TRBV11-3	TRBJ2-1	CASSPGAGSFNEQFF	TGTGCCAGCAGCCCCGGAGCGGGATCTTTTAATGAGCAGTTCTTC
NA	NA	TRBV24-1	TRBJ1-1	CATSDRVLADTEAFF	TGTGCCACCAGTGACCGTGTACTGGCGGACACTGAAGCTTTCTTT
NA	TRBD1	TRBV7-2	TRBJ2-7	CASSLVRQGAAEQYF	TGTGCCAGCAGCTTAGTTCGGCAGGGGGCGGCCGAGCAGTACTTC
NA	TRBD1	TRBV18	TRBJ2-3	CASSVQGAISTDTQYF	TGTGCCAGCTCAGTACAGGGGGCGATTAGCACAGATACGCAGTATTTT
once	NA	TRBV6-5	TRBJ1-2	CASSYSIQGGYGYTF	TGTGCCAGCAGTTACTCGATACAGGGTGGTTATGGCTACACCTTC
NA	NA	TRBV21-1	TRBJ2-2	CASRQGCAVGELFF	TGTGCCAGCAGACAGGGGTGCGCGGTAGGGGAGCTGTTTTTT
many	TRBD2	TRBV7-9	TRBJ2-5	CASSFGTSGQETQYF	TGTGCCAGCAGCTTTGGGACTAGCGGGCAAGAGACCCAGTACTTC
once	NA	TRBV19	TRBJ1-4	CASSIGRAGDEKLFF	TGTGCCAGTAGTATCGGTAGGGCCGGGGATGAAAAACTGTTTTTT
NA	NA	TRBV5-1	TRBJ1-2	CASSLDVRVEYGYTF	TGCGCCAGCAGCTTGGATGTTCGGGTTGAGTATGGCTACACCTTC
NA	NA	TRBV6-5	TRBJ1-1	CASSTENTEAFF	TGTGCCAGCAGTACAGAGAACACTGAAGCTTTCTTT
NA	NA	TRBV12-3/TRBV12-4	TRBJ1-1	CASSRGRLPEAFF	TGTGCCAGCAGCCGAGGTCGGTTGCCTGAAGCTTTCTTT
NA	NA	TRBV11-2	TRBJ1-2	CASSGDRSLNYGYTF	TGTGCCAGCAGCGGAGACAGGTCCCTCAACTATGGCTACACCTTC
NA	TRBD2	TRBV10-3	TRBJ2-1	CAISDRTLAGGYNEQFF	TGTGCCATCAGTGACCGGACTCTAGCGGGAGGTTACAATGAGCAGTTCTTC
NA	TRBD1	TRBV3-1/TRBV3-2	TRBJ1-4	CASSQRGTGEKLFF	TGTGCCAGCAGCCAAAGGGGGACAGGAGAAAAACTGTTTTTT
NA	TRBD2	TRBV19	TRBJ2-2	CASSSRAGASNTGELFF	TGTGCCAGTAGTAGTCGAGCGGGGGCCTCGAACACCGGGGAGCTGTTTTTT
NA	NA	TRBV28	TRBJ1-5	CASSFGRGHQPQHF	TGTGCCAGCAGTTTCGGCAGGGGACATCAGCCCCAGCATTTT
NA	NA	TRBV25-1	TRBJ2-1	CASSNYYNEQFF	TGTGCCAGCAGCAACTACTACAATGAGCAGTTCTTC
NA	NA	TRBV4-2	TRBJ1-5	CASSQEGLGPNQPQHF	TGTGCCAGCAGCCAAGAGGGACTGGGGCCTAATCAGCCCCAGCATTTT
NA	TRBD2	TRBV7-9	TRBJ2-7	CASSLTPPGLGISEQYF	TGTGCCAGCAGCTTAACCCCCCCGGGACTAGGGATTTCCGAGCAGTACTTC
NA	NA	TRBV5-6	TRBJ2-5	CASSFNRQGGPLRETQYF	TGTGCCAGCAGCTTTAACCGGCAGGGGGGTCCACTAAGGGAGACCCAGTACTTC
NA	NA	TRBV4-3	TRBJ1-1	CASSQDGLTEAFF	TGCGCCAGCAGCCAAGACGGACTCACTGAAGCTTTCTTT
once	TRBD1	TRBV19	TRBJ1-2	CASSMPWTGYNYGYTF	TGTGCCAGTAGTATGCCCTGGACAGGGTACAACTATGGCTACACCTTC
NA	NA	TRBV5-6	TRBJ1-6	CASSRQASNSPLHF	TGTGCCAGCAGCCGACAGGCTTCTAATTCACCCCTCCACTTT
NA	TRBD2	TRBV5-1	TRBJ2-3	CASSRDGGDPDTQYF	TGCGCCAGCAGCCGAGACGGGGGGGACCCAGATACGCAGTATTTT